This T cell receptor beta chain was sequenced for a study of regulatory T cells in long-lasting Graves disease. Broader study findings: Reduced TCR diversity was observed in persistent Graves' patients versus newly diagnosed patients.

On this clonotype: Its antigen remains unknown.

Library construction for TCR beta used iRepertoire HTBI primers and Arm-PCR of CDR3 regions. TCRdb re-analysed the multiplex PCR reads in MiXCR, keeping a single row per CDR3 protein. The sample has 400,000 to 450,000 distinct CDR3 sequences; 15% are singletons. Indicated time point: newly diagnosed GD, antithyroid drugs for less than 3 months. Preparation of the TCR library used RNA extracted from PBMCs. These records were also assigned to another study, of T cells in Graves' hyperthyroidism and ophthalmopathy.

This TCR derives from a woman in her 30s with Graves disease. The input for sequencing was peripheral blood mononuclear cells (PBMCs), taken at new diagnosis, from a patient treated with antithyroid drugs.

The CDR3 DNA reads TGTGCCAGCAGTTTAGGGAGACAGGGCTCCTACAATGAGCAGTTCTTC. It encodes CASSLGRQGSYNEQFF. This chain uses TRBV28 with TRBJ2-1; 7 bases map to TRBD1. This CDR3 spans 16 amino acids. Germline V gene lookup returns CDR1 MDHEN and CDR2 SYDVKM. V dropped 2 bases and J dropped 0; count of bases not matched to a gene: 4.